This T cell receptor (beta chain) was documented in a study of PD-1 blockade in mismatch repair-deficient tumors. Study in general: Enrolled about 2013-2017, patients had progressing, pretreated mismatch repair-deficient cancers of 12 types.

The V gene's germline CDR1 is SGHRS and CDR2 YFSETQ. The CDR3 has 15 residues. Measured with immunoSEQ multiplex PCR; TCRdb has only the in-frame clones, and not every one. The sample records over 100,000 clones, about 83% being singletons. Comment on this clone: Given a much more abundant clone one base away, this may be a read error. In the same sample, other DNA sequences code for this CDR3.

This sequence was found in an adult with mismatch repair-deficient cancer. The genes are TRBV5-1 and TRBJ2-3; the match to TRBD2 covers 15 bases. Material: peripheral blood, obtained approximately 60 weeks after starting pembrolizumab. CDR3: CASSLGLAGGDTQYF. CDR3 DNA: TGCGCCAGCAGTTTGGGACTAGCGGGAGGAGATACGCAGTATTTT.